This TCR beta chain was recorded in a study of cytomegalovirus exposure and HLA in healthy donors. Overall study results and limits: Roughly uniform sequencing depth across donors was assumed, possibly incorrectly. Using the classifier, cytomegalovirus status was reportedly diagnosed with high specificity and sensitivity. According to a later analysis, most TCR beta chains associated with CMV appeared HLA-restricted.

CDR1 is GTSNPN, CDR2 SVGIG, per germline (reference sequence). V dropped 2 bases and J dropped 0 bases, with 8 bases sitting between them. The CDR3 totals 13 residues. A remark on this clone: Antigen unknown.

Primers included in the PCR were 60 Vbeta and 13 Jbeta primers. Only in-frame clones appear in the TCRdb table, and some are missing; sequencing was by immunoSEQ multiplex PCR. The sample consists of some 130,000 clones, approximately 74% of them appearing once. This chain uses TRBV30 with TRBJ2-7; D uncertain. The clonotype comes from a male donor in good health and CMV-seronegative. The sequenced sample was PBMCs. The CDR3 nucleotides are TGTGCCTGGAGTCTGCTGAGCTCCTACGAGCAGTACTTC. This translates into CAWSLLSSYEQYF.